The source of this T cell receptor beta chain is a study of T cells after yellow fever vaccination. Germline CDR1 SGDLS, CDR2 YYNGEE. V was pared by 4 bases and J by 3 bases, with 18 bases between. The CDR3 runs to 16 residues. TCRdb re-analysed the 5' RACE reads in MiXCR, keeping a single row per CDR3 protein. The sample carries 300,000 to 400,000 distinct CDR3 sequences, 8.5% to 9% recorded once. The sequence was obtained from a man aged 18-30 years who received the YFV17D yellow fever vaccine. Sequenced material: PBMCs, taken on the day of the first yellow fever vaccination. The rearrangement joins TRBV9 to TRBJ2-3, with a tentative D call TRBD1 (5 bases). DNA for the CDR3: TGTGCCAGCAGCCCCGGGTCGATTGGGGCAACAGATACGCAGTATTTT. It yields the protein CASSPGSIGATDTQYF.